The 18 T cell receptor beta chains reported below all come from one sample, sequenced in a study of human T cells and chemical hapten exposure. TCRdb re-derived calls from the RACE reads in MiXCR, one entry per CDR3 protein. The sample includes some 80,000 distinct CDR3 sequences, around 10% of them seen just once. This sample's time point: patch test 2, 6 weeks after DPC sensitization. Sample treatment: therapeutic diphenylcyclopropenone sensitization with weekly scalp DPC. Here the sequenced sample was whole blood, taken in connection with sensitization to the hapten diphenylcyclopropenone (DPC). These receptors came from a man between 18 and 29 years old with alopecia areata. Some clones in this sample may be carry-over from other donors' samples.

This clonotype was picked up a small number of times. The CDR3 region has the DNA TGTGCCAGCTCACCACAGGACAGCTATAGCAATCAGCCCCAGCATTTT. It encodes CASSPQDSYSNQPQHF. The rearrangement uses TRBV18 and TRBJ1-5; D is possibly TRBD1 (6 bases). The V gene's germline CDR1 is KGHSH and CDR2 LQKENI. The V end was cut by 1 base, the J end by 0 bases, with 10 bases between. The CDR3 sequence is 16 residues long.

The table lists this clonotype with many counts. The chain carries TRBV28 and TRBJ2-7, with 9 bases matching TRBD1. This CDR3 has 15 residues. Per germline, CDR1 MDHEN and CDR2 SYDVKM. V was pared by 5 bases and J by 3 bases, with 8 bases of the junction left unmatched. CDR3 nucleotides: TGTGCCAGCAGTGGGGGTGGGACAGGGATCTACGAGCAGTACTTC. As protein: CASSGGGTGIYEQYF.

Many counts were recorded for this clonotype. This chain links TRBV6-2 or TRBV6-3 with TRBJ2-7; 7 nucleotides agree with TRBD1. CDR3 length: 15 residues. Germline V lookup: CDR1 MNHEY, CDR2 SVGEGT. The junction had 2 bases not matched to a gene; V was cut back by 0 bases and J by 0 bases. The CDR3 DNA reads as TGTGCCAGCAGTTACTCGACAGGGACCTCCTACGAGCAGTACTTC. Translation gives CASSYSTGTSYEQYF.

This chain uses TRBV9 with TRBJ1-1; D is unresolved. Trimming took 0 bases from V and 5 from J, leaving 14 bases between them. This CDR3 comprises 15 residues. From germline, CDR1 is SGDLS and CDR2 YYNGEE. The CDR3 sequence is CASSVDSSGSTEAFF. DNA for the CDR3: TGTGCCAGCAGCGTAGACTCGTCGGGGAGTACTGAAGCTTTCTTT.

The chain is built from TRBV5-5 and TRBJ1-2; TRBD1 agrees at 7 bases. CDR3 length: 15 amino acids. Trimming removed 5 bases from V and 4 bases from J; junction bases left unmatched: 11. Germline lookup yields CDR1 SGHKS and CDR2 YYEKEE (reference sequence). The DNA of the CDR3 is TGTGCCAGCAGGGAAAACAGGGGCGTATTCTATGGCTACACCTTC. Amino acids: CASRENRGVFYGYTF.

This clonotype was seen a handful of times. The chain carries TRBV5-6 and TRBJ2-1; D gene unclear. V lost 0 bases to trimming and J lost 7 bases, with 17 bases between them. Germline V gene data show CDR1 as SGHDT and CDR2 as YYEEEE. This CDR3 has 16 amino acids. In DNA, the CDR3 is TGTGCCAGCAGCTTGGCCTCGGGCAGGTTGGGGAATGAGCAGTTCTTC. The encoded protein is CASSLASGRLGNEQFF.

V usage is TRBV18 and J usage is TRBJ1-6, with D unresolved. This CDR3 region has 17 residues. Germline V gives CDR1 KGHSH, CDR2 LQKENI. Trimming took 0 bases from V and 7 from J, leaving 16 bases between them. This chain's CDR3 is CASSPPPAAMGNSPLHF. The CDR3, as DNA: TGTGCCAGCTCACCACCGCCGGCAGCGATGGGGAATTCACCCCTCCACTTT.

In its sample, this clonotype was seen a few times. The chain employs TRBV29-1 and TRBJ1-1, with D hard to call. CDR1 is SQVTM, CDR2 ANQGSEA, per germline. This CDR3 spans 12 amino acids. V was shortened by 3 bases and J by 1 base, with 6 bases between the two germline ends. CDR3 amino acids: CSVDSGNTEAFF. The CDR3 nucleotides read TGCAGCGTTGATTCCGGGAACACTGAAGCTTTCTTT.

V usage is TRBV10-1 and J usage is TRBJ2-2, with 9 bases lining up with TRBD1. Germline-derived CDR1 and CDR2 are WNHNN and SYGVQD (reference sequence). CDR3 length: 17 residues. Losses at the gene ends were 0 bases for V and 6 bases for J; bases not matched to a gene: 8. CDR3 sequence: CASSESIGTGRPGELFF. The CDR3 DNA follows: TGCGCCAGCAGTGAGTCGATCGGGACAGGGCGACCCGGGGAGCTGTTTTTT.

The sample holds many counts of this clonotype. The V call is TRBV5-8, the J call TRBJ2-2, with D perhaps matching TRBD1 (5 bases). The V end was cut by 0 bases, the J end by 0 bases, with 6 bases between. This CDR3 has 15 residues. Germline V gene data show CDR1 as SGHTS and CDR2 as YDEGEE. The CDR3 sequence: CASSLEGTNTGELFF. The DNA for the CDR3 is TGTGCCAGCAGCTTGGAGGGGACGAACACCGGGGAGCTGTTTTTT.

This clonotype was seen only a few times. The chain recombines TRBV10-2 with TRBJ2-1; 7 positions match TRBD2. Germline V gene data show CDR1 as WSHSY and CDR2 as SAAADI. The CDR3 totals 18 residues. V shed 0 bases, J shed 0 bases, and the junction held 8 bases outside the gene matches. Written as DNA, the CDR3 is TGCGCCAGCAGTGAGTCTATTTGGGGGGGTGCCTCCTACAATGAGCAGTTCTTC. It codes for CASSESIWGGASYNEQFF.

This clonotype was counted many times. The chain recombines TRBV6-5 with TRBJ2-1; D is perhaps TRBD1 (5 bases). Trimming shortened V by 5 bases and J by 0 bases, and 14 bases separated the two germline ends. The CDR3 has 16 amino acids. Looked up from germline, CDR1 is MNHEY and CDR2 is SVGAGI. Here the CDR3 DNA reads TGTGCCAGCAGTCCCTTCCGACAGAGCTCCTACAATGAGCAGTTCTTC. This codes for CASSPFRQSSYNEQFF.

At least ten counts were recorded for this clonotype. The chain uses TRBV7-3 and TRBJ2-1, with unresolved D. This CDR3 region has 13 residues. Looked up from germline, CDR1 is SGHTA and CDR2 is FQGTGA. V lost 5 bases to trimming and J lost 3 bases, with 8 bases between them. Here the CDR3 DNA reads TGTGCCAGCAGCCCCTATATCTACAATGAGCAGTTCTTC. This encodes CASSPYIYNEQFF.

A few counts support this clonotype. V usage is TRBV4-3 and J usage is TRBJ2-5; D call uncertain. V shed 0 bases and J shed 4 bases, with 6 bases lying between them. The CDR3 spans 13 residues. Germline loops: CDR1 LGHNA, CDR2 YSLEER. The CDR3 loop reads CASSQDGGETQYF. The CDR3 coding sequence is TGCGCCAGCAGCCAAGATGGTGGAGAGACCCAGTACTTC.

The V gene is TRBV18, the J gene TRBJ1-1, with D hard to call. Deletions cut 3 bases from V and 3 bases from J, with 11 bases between. The V gene's germline CDR1 is KGHSH and CDR2 LQKENI. CDR3 length: 14 amino acids. The CDR3 nucleotides read TGTGCCAGCTCACCCCGAGCGGGCGACACTGAAGCTTTCTTT. It specifies CASSPRAGDTEAFF. The whole variable domain, remainder taken from reference TRBV18 and TRBJ1-1, is NAGVMQNPRHLVRRRGQEARLRCSPMKGHSHVYWYRQLPEEGLKFMVYLQKENIIDESGMPKERFSAEFPKEGPSILRIQQVVRGDSAAYFCASSPRAGDTEAFFGQGTRLTVV.

V usage is TRBV29-1 and J usage is TRBJ1-2, with 8 bases identical to TRBD1. CDR3 length equals 12 residues. V trimming: 4 bases; J trimming: 5 bases; junction bases outside the gene matches: 3. Germline lookup yields CDR1 SQVTM and CDR2 ANQGSEA. The CDR3 bases are TGCAGCGTTGCCGACAGGGGTTATGGCTACACCTTC. This sequence encodes CSVADRGYGYTF.

CDR3 nucleotides: TGTGCCAGCAGCTTAGCAGCAGGGGCTGGAAACACCATATATTTT. Its translation: CASSLAAGAGNTIYF. V is TRBV7-6 and J is TRBJ1-3; D is perhaps TRBD1 (6 bases). The germline CDR1 and CDR2 sequences are SGHVS and FNYEAQ. Trimming removed 0 bases at V and 2 bases at J, with 8 bases between. The CDR3 sequence is 15 residues long.

In DNA form, the CDR3 reads TGTGCCAGCTCATCGCCAATTAGAGACACTGAAGCTTTCTTT. This gives the protein CASSSPIRDTEAFF. The rearrangement uses TRBV18 and TRBJ1-1, with D unclear. This CDR3 is built from 14 residues. From germline, CDR1 is KGHSH and CDR2 LQKENI. The V end lost 5 bases, the J end lost 3 bases, and 13 bases lay between the germline ends.